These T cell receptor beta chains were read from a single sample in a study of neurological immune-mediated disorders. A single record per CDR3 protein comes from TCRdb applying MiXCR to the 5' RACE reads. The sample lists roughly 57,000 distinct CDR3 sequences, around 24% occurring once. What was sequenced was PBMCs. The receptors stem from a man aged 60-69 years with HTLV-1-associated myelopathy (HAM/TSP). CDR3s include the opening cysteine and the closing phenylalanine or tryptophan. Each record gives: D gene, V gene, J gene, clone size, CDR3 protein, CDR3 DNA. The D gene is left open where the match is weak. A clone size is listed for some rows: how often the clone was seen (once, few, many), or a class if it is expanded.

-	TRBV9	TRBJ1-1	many	CASSVLGTNTEAFF	TGTGCCAGCAGCGTACTGGGTACGAACACTGAAGCTTTCTTT
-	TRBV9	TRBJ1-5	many	CASSVDSGQPQHF	TGTGCCAGCAGCGTAGACAGCGGACAGCCCCAGCATTTT
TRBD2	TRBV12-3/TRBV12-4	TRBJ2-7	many	CASSLGGGLYEQYF	TGTGCCAGCAGTTTAGGCGGGGGACTCTACGAGCAGTACTTC
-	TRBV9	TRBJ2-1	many	CASSVVGTANEQFF	TGTGCCAGCAGCGTAGTGGGGACGGCGAATGAGCAGTTCTTC
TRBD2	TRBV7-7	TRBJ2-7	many	CASSLAGQGYEQYF	TGTGCTAGCAGCTTAGCGGGTCAGGGCTACGAGCAGTACTTC
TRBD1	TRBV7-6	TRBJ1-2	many	CASSPGTGSGYGYTF	TGTGCCAGCAGCCCCGGGACAGGGTCGGGATATGGCTACACCTTC
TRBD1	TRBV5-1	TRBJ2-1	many	CASSGGQGAREQFF	TGCGCCAGCAGCGGGGGACAGGGGGCTAGGGAGCAGTTCTTC
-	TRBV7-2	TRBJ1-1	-	CASSPVGPEAFF	TGTGCCAGCAGCCCCGTGGGGCCTGAAGCTTTCTTT
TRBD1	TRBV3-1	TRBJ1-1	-	CASSQYDRGGTEAFF	TGTGCCAGCAGCCAGTACGACAGGGGTGGCACTGAAGCTTTCTTT
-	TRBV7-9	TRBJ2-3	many	CASTYAGASTDTQYF	TGTGCCAGCACCTACGCCGGCGCTAGCACAGATACGCAGTATTTT
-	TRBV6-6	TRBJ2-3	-	CASRNGPDSDTQYF	TGTGCCAGCAGGAATGGACCCGACTCAGATACGCAGTATTTT
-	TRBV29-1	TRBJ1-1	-	CSVDSNTEAFF	TGCAGCGTGGACAGCAACACTGAAGCTTTCTTT
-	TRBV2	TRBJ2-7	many	CASSKGRASEQYF	TGTGCCAGCAGTAAGGGGCGGGCAAGCGAGCAGTACTTC
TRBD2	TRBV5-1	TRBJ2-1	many	CASSPRLAGNEQFF	TGCGCCAGCAGCCCCAGACTAGCAGGCAATGAGCAGTTCTTC
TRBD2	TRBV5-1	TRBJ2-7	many	CASSPGLAGRTYEQYF	TGCGCCAGCAGCCCGGGACTAGCGGGGCGGACCTACGAGCAGTACTTC